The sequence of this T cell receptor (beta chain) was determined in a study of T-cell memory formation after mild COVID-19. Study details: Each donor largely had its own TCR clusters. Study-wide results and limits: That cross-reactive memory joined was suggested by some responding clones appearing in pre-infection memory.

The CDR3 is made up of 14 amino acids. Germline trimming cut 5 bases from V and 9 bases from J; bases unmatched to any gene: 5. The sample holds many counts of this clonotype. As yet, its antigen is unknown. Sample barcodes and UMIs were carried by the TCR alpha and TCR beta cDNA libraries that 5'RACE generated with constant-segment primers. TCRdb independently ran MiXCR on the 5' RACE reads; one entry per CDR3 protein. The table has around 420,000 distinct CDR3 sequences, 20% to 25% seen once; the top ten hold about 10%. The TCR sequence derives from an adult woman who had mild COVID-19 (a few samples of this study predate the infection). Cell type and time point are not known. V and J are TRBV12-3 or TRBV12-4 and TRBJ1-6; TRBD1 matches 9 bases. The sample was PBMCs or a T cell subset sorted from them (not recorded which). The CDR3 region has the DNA TGTGCCAGCAGTCCGGGACAGGGAGGTTCACCCCTCCACTTT. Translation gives CASSPGQGGSPLHF.